Listed here are 5 T cell receptor beta chains from one sample, sequenced in a study of blood T cells in healthy people across ages. For the second PCR, which ran for about 7 to 12 cycles, a sample-barcoded 5' primer and a J-beta primer mix were used. TCRdb called the 5' RACE reads again in MiXCR, with one record for every CDR3 protein. In the table there are 1.4 million or so distinct CDR3 sequences, roughly 43% of which are singletons. Sequencing was carried out using blood. All receptors come from a woman between 18 and 29 years old in good health.

A note on this clonotype: Being one base from a much bigger clone, this may be a read error. This chain links TRBV6-5 with TRBJ2-7, with 7 bases matching TRBD1. Germline CDR1 reads MNHEY; CDR2 reads SVGAGI. V was clipped by 6 bases and J by 7 bases; unmatched bases: 12. The CDR3 sequence is 14 residues long. The CDR3 spells CASRKGTALNEQYF. The DNA of the CDR3 is TGTGCCAGCAGAAAAGGGACAGCCTTAAATGAGCAGTACTTC.

The chain employs TRBV20-1 and TRBJ2-5; TRBD2 matches 8 bases. In germline, CDR1 is DFQATT, CDR2 SNEGSKA (reference sequence). J gave up 11 bases and V 0 bases, and 14 bases lay outside the gene matches. CDR3 length equals 15 residues. The CDR3 region is CSARDTSGGNNEQYF. DNA of the CDR3: TGCAGTGCTAGAGATACCAGCGGGGGAAACAATGAGCAGTACTTC.

The J gene is TRBJ2-7, the V gene TRBV10-3; 11 bases agree with TRBD2. CDR1 is ENHRY, CDR2 SYGVKD, per germline. The CDR3 is made up of 18 amino acids. Germline trimming cut 0 bases from V and 7 bases from J; bases unmatched to any gene: 14. DNA for the CDR3: TGTGCCATCAGTGAGTCGGGGTCTAGCGGGGGGAACTACAATGAGCAGTACTTC. Amino acids: CAISESGSSGGNYNEQYF.

This clonotype was detected a few times. V is TRBV4-3 and J is TRBJ1-4; no firm D call. Trimming stripped 3 bases from V and 8 bases from J, with 16 bases between. Germline CDR1 LGHNA, CDR2 YSLEER. The CDR3 has 15 amino acids. CDR3 loop: CASSQSTAPGEKLFF. The DNA of the CDR3 is TGCGCCAGCAGCCAGTCGACGGCCCCAGGAGAAAAACTGTTTTTT.

This clonotype has only one observation. The V and J genes are TRBV5-1 and TRBJ2-1; maybe TRBD2 (6 bases). The CDR3 has 15 amino acids. Trimming cost V 0 bases and J 4 bases, with 11 bases left between them. Germline V lookup: CDR1 SGHRS, CDR2 YFSETQ. The DNA of the CDR3 is TGCGCCAGCAGCTTGGCTAGCGCCCTTTACAATGAGCAGTTCTTC. It codes for CASSLASALYNEQFF. The full variable domain, in which reference TRBV5-1 and TRBJ2-1 provide the parts outside the CDR3, is KAGVTQTPRYLIKTRGQQVTLSCSPISGHRSVSWYQQTPGQGLQFLFEYFSETQRNKGNFPGRFSGRQFSNSRSEMNVSTLELGDSALYLCASSLASALYNEQFFGPGTRLTVL.